This passage covers 28 T cell receptor beta chains from one sample sequenced in a study of shared clonotypes between healthy human individuals. Sequenced by immunoSEQ multiplex PCR; TCRdb stores in-frame clones only, minus some. The sample has approximately 2.3 million clones, just over 90% seen once; the top ten hold 0.35% to 0.5%. Material: naive CD4+ T cells from PBMCs. Subset of the sample: CD45RA+ positively selected. The receptors here all came from a man between 18 and 29 years old in good health. Some clones in this sample may be carry-over from other donors' samples.

The V and J genes are TRBV2 and TRBJ2-2; D is unresolved. The ends were cut back, 5 bases at V and 7 bases at J, with 5 bases in the middle. The CDR3 covers 11 residues. CDR1 is SNHLY and CDR2 is FYNNEI in the germline V gene. The CDR3 nucleotides are TGTGCCAGCAGTCCCCACGGGGAGCTGTTTTTT. Its protein is CASSPHGELFF.

For the CDR3, the DNA is TGTGCCAGCAGCGAATTTGGACAGGGGGATTACGAGACCCAGTACTTC. Its protein is CASSEFGQGDYETQYF. The chain carries TRBV6-1 and TRBJ2-5, with 10 nucleotides matching TRBD1. After removal of 6 bases from V and 5 bases from J, the junction contained 12 bases not matched to a gene. Germline V gene data show CDR1 as MNHNS and CDR2 as SASEGT. This CDR3 comprises 16 residues.

The chain employs TRBV25-1 and TRBJ1-4; D gene ambiguous. The CDR3 sequence is 13 residues long. V lost 6 bases, J lost 5 bases, and 10 bases lay in between. Germline V gene lookup returns CDR1 MGHDK and CDR2 SYGVNS. CDR3 bases: TGTGCCAGCAGCGGCAGACCCAATGAAAAACTGTTTTTT. It is translated as CASSGRPNEKLFF.

Notes on this clone: Distinct nucleotide sequences in the sample also encode this CDR3. V gene TRBV18 combines with J gene TRBJ2-7, with 10 bases lining up with TRBD2. Unmatched junction bases numbered 5, after V lost 2 bases and J lost 4 bases. The CDR3 length is 15 residues. Germline loops: CDR1 KGHSH, CDR2 LQKENI. The CDR3 DNA reads TGTGCCAGCTCACCAGGTACTAGCGGGGTGTACGAGCAGTACTTC. Translated: CASSPGTSGVYEQYF. The entire variable domain, with the rest obtained from reference TRBV18 and TRBJ2-7, is as follows: NAGVMQNPRHLVRRRGQEARLRCSPMKGHSHVYWYRQLPEEGLKFMVYLQKENIIDESGMPKERFSAEFPKEGPSILRIQQVVRGDSAAYFCASSPGTSGVYEQYFGPGTRLTVT.

J is TRBJ1-3 and V is TRBV6-1, with 7 bases lining up with TRBD1. Per the germline V gene, CDR1 is MNHNS and CDR2 is SASEGT. The CDR3 loop spans 15 amino acids. The V gene end was trimmed by 3 bases and the J gene end by 1 base; junction bases not matched to a gene: 3. The chain's CDR3 is CASSDFRGSGNTIYF. The CDR3 DNA is TGTGCCAGCAGTGATTTCAGGGGGTCTGGAAACACCATATATTTT.

V gene TRBV2 combines with J gene TRBJ1-1; a weak D match, TRBD1 (6 bases). Trimming took off 4 bases at V and 5 bases at J, with 14 bases between the two ends. Germline V gene lookup returns CDR1 SNHLY and CDR2 FYNNEI. The CDR3 spans 14 residues. CDR3 DNA: TGTGCCAGCAGTGGCCCCAGGGGTGGGACTGAAGCTTTCTTT. This sequence encodes CASSGPRGGTEAFF. Full variable domain (rest looked up from reference TRBV2 and TRBJ1-1): EPEVTQTPSHQVTQMGQEVILRCVPISNHLYFYWYRQILGQKVEFLVSFYNNEISEKSEIFDDQFSVERPDGSNFTLKIRSTKLEDSAMYFCASSGPRGGTEAFFGQGTRLTVV.

This sequence joins TRBV11-3 and TRBJ2-7; TRBD2 matches 14 bases. The V gene end was trimmed by 3 bases and the J gene end by 8 bases; junction bases not matched to a gene: 6. The CDR3 spans 15 residues. CDR1 is SGHNT, CDR2 YENEEA, per germline. In nucleotides, the CDR3 is TGTGCCAGCAGCTTGGACAGGACTAGCGGGAGGCAGCAGTACTTC. This codes for CASSLDRTSGRQQYF.

In the case of this clone: In the same sample, other DNA sequences code for this CDR3. CDR3 loop: CASSPRLAGTDTQYF. The CDR3, as DNA: TGTGCCAGCAGCCCGCGACTAGCGGGGACAGATACGCAGTATTTT. The V and J genes are TRBV7-9 and TRBJ2-3, with TRBD2 matching over 11 bases. CDR1 and CDR2 (germline): SEHNR, FQNEAQ (reference sequence). V gave up 5 bases and J gave up 3 bases; unmatched junction bases: 4. CDR3 length equals 15 residues.

The chain uses TRBV18 and TRBJ2-7; TRBD1 agrees at 9 bases. The CDR3 contains 14 residues. Germline V gives CDR1 KGHSH, CDR2 LQKENI. The junction had 5 bases not matched to a gene; V was cut back by 2 bases and J by 6 bases. CDR3 sequence reads: CASSPSQGASEQYF. CDR3 nucleotide sequence: TGTGCCAGCTCACCATCACAGGGGGCGTCCGAGCAGTACTTC.

V and J are TRBV6-6 and TRBJ2-7; TRBD1 matches at 9 bases. CDR3 length: 13 amino acids. Germline CDR1 reads MNHNY; CDR2 reads SVGAGI (reference sequence). V shed 4 bases, J shed 6 bases, and the junction held 4 bases outside the gene matches. The CDR3 here is CASSLGQGGEQYF. The CDR3 DNA is TGTGCCAGCAGTTTGGGACAGGGCGGCGAGCAGTACTTC.

This sequence joins TRBV19 and TRBJ1-1; no firm D call. Germline CDR1 and CDR2: LNHDA and SQIVND (reference sequence). This CDR3 has 14 amino acids. Trimming removed 3 bases from V and 1 base from J, with 9 bases in between. In nucleotides, the CDR3 is TGTGCCAGTAGTATCTATGCGCCGAACACTGAAGCTTTCTTT. The encoded protein is CASSIYAPNTEAFF.

The gene calls are TRBV9 and TRBJ1-3; D is uncertain. This CDR3 spans 16 amino acids. CDR1 and CDR2 (germline): SGDLS, YYNGEE. The ends were cut back, 7 bases at V and 0 bases at J, with 17 bases in the middle. CDR3 in DNA: TGTGCCAGCGGGAGGGCAGGAGCTAACTCTGGAAACACCATATATTTT. Translating it yields CASGRAGANSGNTIYF.

The sample holds one count of this clone. The J gene is TRBJ2-5, the V gene TRBV30; weak D call: TRBD1 (5 bases). The CDR3 has 14 amino acids. V shed 0 bases and J shed 3 bases, with 11 bases lying between them. Per germline, CDR1 GTSNPN and CDR2 SVGIG (reference sequence). This CDR3 reads CAWSVYAGKETQYF. Written as DNA, the CDR3 is TGTGCCTGGAGTGTATATGCAGGGAAAGAGACCCAGTACTTC.

A single count supports this clone. The chain recombines TRBV6-5 with TRBJ1-3; weak D call: TRBD1 (6 bases). CDR1 and CDR2 from the germline V gene are MNHEY and SVGAGI. V lost 5 bases and J lost 0, with 11 bases in between. This CDR3 is built from 15 residues. The CDR3 loop reads CASSINRASGNTIYF. CDR3 coding DNA: TGTGCCAGCAGTATTAACAGGGCCTCTGGAAACACCATATATTTT.

This chain uses TRBV6-5 with TRBJ1-2; 7 nucleotides align to TRBD1. The germline V gene has CDR1 MNHEY and CDR2 SVGAGI. The CDR3 loop spans 13 amino acids. Trimming cost V 5 bases and J 6 bases; bases outside gene matches: 6. CDR3 residues: CASSTDREDGYTF. The CDR3 nucleotides are TGTGCCAGCAGTACCGACAGGGAGGATGGCTACACCTTC.

About this clone: Different DNA sequences within this sample yield the same CDR3. This sequence joins TRBV27 and TRBJ1-2; 9 nucleotides align to TRBD1. Germline values: CDR1 MNHEY, CDR2 SMNVEV (reference sequence). This CDR3 has 13 residues. The J segment lost 1 base and the V segment lost 6 bases, leaving 0 bases of the junction unmatched. CDR3 residues: CASRGQGNYGYTF. CDR3 bases: TGTGCCAGCAGGGGACAGGGTAACTATGGCTACACCTTC.

J is TRBJ1-1 and V is TRBV18; perhaps TRBD1 as D (5 bases). V was clipped by 1 base and J by 0 bases, with 12 bases between them. Germline V lookup: CDR1 KGHSH, CDR2 LQKENI. The CDR3 is 16 amino acids. The CDR3 coding sequence is TGTGCCAGCTCACCACTGTTACCGGACATGAACACTGAAGCTTTCTTT. It encodes CASSPLLPDMNTEAFF.

The J gene is TRBJ1-2, the V gene TRBV29-1; a possible D gene is TRBD1 (5 bases). CDR1 SQVTM and CDR2 ANQGSEA come from the germline V gene. The CDR3 spans 13 residues. V lost 2 bases and J 4 bases, leaving 11 bases between the germline ends. The CDR3 bases are TGCAGCGTTGAATTGTGGGACGGCTATGGCTACACCTTC. The encoded protein is CSVELWDGYGYTF.

The chain uses TRBV2 and TRBJ2-5, with 7 bases fitting TRBD1. Germline V gene data show CDR1 as SNHLY and CDR2 as FYNNEI. V was clipped by 6 bases and J by 4 bases; unmatched bases: 11. This CDR3 has 15 amino acids. The CDR3 here is CASRASGTERETQYF. The CDR3 region has the DNA TGTGCCAGCAGGGCCTCCGGGACAGAGCGAGAGACCCAGTACTTC.

The chain recombines TRBV14 with TRBJ2-7, with a weak D call TRBD2 (6 bases). V was shortened by 3 bases and J by 0 bases, with 12 bases between the two germline ends. Germline V gene sequence: CDR1 SGHDN, CDR2 FVKESK. This CDR3 contains 15 residues. CDR3 DNA sequence: TGTGCCAGCAGCCAGTCCGGGACTCCCTCCTACGAGCAGTACTTC. Its protein product is CASSQSGTPSYEQYF.

The chain links TRBV4-2 to TRBJ1-6; D might be TRBD1 (5 bases). The germline CDR1 and CDR2 sequences are LGHNA and YNFKEQ. With 1 base removed from V and 9 bases from J, the gap between germline ends came to 16 bases. The CDR3 runs 16 residues. The CDR3: CASSQGAAGPSSPLHF. The CDR3 bases are TGTGCCAGCAGCCAAGGAGCCGCGGGGCCCAGTTCACCCCTCCACTTT.

The gene calls are TRBV27 and TRBJ1-2; 12 nucleotides match TRBD1. This CDR3 has 17 amino acids. Germline-derived CDR1 and CDR2 are MNHEY and SMNVEV (reference sequence). V lost 2 bases to trimming and J lost 6 bases; unmatched junction nucleotides: 10. Written as DNA, the CDR3 is TGTGCCAGCAGTTTACGCGGTGGGACAGGGGGCATTGATGGCTACACCTTC. Translating it yields CASSLRGGTGGIDGYTF.

The gene calls are TRBV10-3 and TRBJ2-7, with D possibly TRBD2 on 6 matching bases. The V end lost 0 bases, the J end lost 4 bases, and 22 bases lay between the germline ends. Germline CDR1 ENHRY, CDR2 SYGVKD. The CDR3 covers 18 residues. CDR3 sequence: CAISESGPRPGVLYEQYF. In nucleotides, the CDR3 is TGTGCCATCAGTGAGTCCGGCCCGAGACCGGGGGTTTTATACGAGCAGTACTTC.

The CDR3 DNA follows: TGTGCCAGCAGCTTAGCGGGCTATGGACAAGAGCAGTTCTTC. It is translated as CASSLAGYGQEQFF. The rearrangement links TRBV7-9 to TRBJ2-1, with D perhaps matching TRBD1 (5 bases). V was pared by 0 bases and J by 10 bases, with 13 bases between. Per germline, CDR1 SEHNR and CDR2 FQNEAQ (reference sequence). CDR3 size: 14 residues.

This chain connects TRBV7-9 to TRBJ2-1; the match to TRBD2 covers 8 bases. V lost 5 bases to trimming and J lost 8 bases; unmatched junction nucleotides: 14. The CDR3 spans 16 residues. Germline loops: CDR1 SEHNR, CDR2 FQNEAQ (reference sequence). The chain's CDR3 is CASSPALTGGPHEQFF. CDR3 DNA sequence: TGTGCCAGCAGCCCTGCCCTCACGGGAGGGCCCCATGAGCAGTTCTTC. The variable domain in full, completed from reference TRBV7-9 and TRBJ2-1, reads DTGVSQNPRHKITKRGQNVTFRCDPISEHNRLYWYRQTLGQGPEFLTYFQNEAQLEKSRLLSDRFSAERPKGSFSTLEIQRTEQGDSAMYLCASSPALTGGPHEQFFGPGTRLTVL.

Note on this clone: The same CDR3 can be traced to other DNA sequences in this sample. The rearrangement uses TRBV7-3 and TRBJ2-3, with D unclear. This CDR3 is built from 14 residues. The germline V gene encodes CDR1 SGHTA and CDR2 FQGTGA. The V gene lost 3 bases and the J gene lost 3 bases, with 10 bases spanning the gap. CDR3 DNA sequence: TGTGCCAGCAGCTTGCTAGGTGGGACAGATACGCAGTATTTT. It is translated as CASSLLGGTDTQYF.

The V gene is TRBV7-2, the J gene TRBJ1-1, with D possibly matching TRBD1 (5 bases). Trimming took 2 bases from V and 2 from J, leaving 12 bases between them. CDR1 and CDR2 from the germline V gene are SGHTA and FQGNSA. The CDR3 is 15 residues long. CDR3 protein: CASSLYRTDNTEAFF. In DNA, the CDR3 is TGTGCCAGCAGCTTATACAGGACGGACAACACTGAAGCTTTCTTT.

The rearrangement uses TRBV7-2 and TRBJ2-7; D might be TRBD2 (5 bases). Germline V gene lookup returns CDR1 SGHTA and CDR2 FQGNSA. The CDR3 sequence is 12 residues long. V gave up 2 bases and J gave up 9 bases, with 11 bases separating them. This CDR3 is CASSLPGSGQYF. The CDR3 nucleotides are TGTGCCAGCAGCTTACCGGGATCGGGGCAGTACTTC.